This TCR beta chain was retrieved from a study of identical twins' blood T cells. Notes on the study in general: Each donor's most abundant TCRbeta clonotypes shared more CDR3 sequences with her twin than unrelated donors. Twin similarity might stem from environmental factors, not only genetics.

A single record per CDR3 protein comes from TCRdb applying MiXCR to the 5' RACE reads. The data contain hundreds of thousands of distinct CDR3 sequences, roughly 27% of them singletons. Deletions cut 6 bases from V and 4 bases from J, with 16 bases between. Germline V CDR1 and CDR2: SGHAT, FQNNGV. There are 14 residues in the CDR3. This clonotype turned up a few times. Its target is unknown. The source of this sequence is a woman aged 18 to 50 in good health. The V call is TRBV11-2, the J call TRBJ2-7; D is undetermined. Sequences were obtained from PBMCs. The CDR3 loop reads CASRLDGLVYEQYF. In nucleotides, the CDR3 is TGTGCCAGCAGGCTTGACGGGCTGGTTTACGAGCAGTACTTC.